Below, 26 T cell receptor beta chains from the same sample are listed, as sequenced in a study of shared clonotypes between healthy human individuals. TCRdb keeps only in-frame clones here, not all; method: immunoSEQ multiplex PCR. The sample has around 690,000 clones, 90% seen once; the top ten hold roughly 36%. Sample: memory CD8+ T cells from PBMCs. Subset described: CD45RO+ cells pooled with CCR7-negative TemRA cells. These receptors came from a man in his late teens or twenties in good health. Some clones in this sample may be carry-over from other donors' samples.

The V and J genes are TRBV27 and TRBJ2-5; 15 bases align to TRBD2. The CDR3 is made up of 15 amino acids. Trimming cost V 8 bases and J 6 bases; bases outside gene matches: 7. Germline values: CDR1 MNHEY, CDR2 SMNVEV (reference sequence). CDR3: CASSGGTSGRKTQYF. CDR3 coding DNA: TGTGCCAGCTCAGGCGGGACTAGCGGGAGGAAGACCCAGTACTTC.

This chain links TRBV4-3 with TRBJ2-1; D is possibly TRBD1 (5 bases). CDR3 length: 14 amino acids. Trimming took 5 bases from V and 5 from J, leaving 13 bases between them. Per the germline V gene, CDR1 is LGHNA and CDR2 is YSLEER. CDR3 residues: CASSGSVRDNEQFF. The CDR3 DNA reads TGCGCCAGCAGCGGAAGCGTCAGGGACAATGAGCAGTTCTTC.

This clone came up once. CDR3 residues: CASSLYTRYGYTF. The CDR3 DNA reads as TGTGCCAGCAGTTTGTACACCCGATATGGCTACACCTTC. The V and J genes are TRBV28 and TRBJ1-2; no reliable D call. This CDR3 has 13 amino acids. The germline V gene has CDR1 MDHEN and CDR2 SYDVKM. Trimming left V 3 bases short and J 5 bases short, with 10 bases between.

The DNA for the CDR3 is TGTGCCAGCAGTTCCGGGACAGGGGGCCTTTTACTTACCTACGAGCAGTACTTC. Translating gives CASSSGTGGLLLTYEQYF. The chain has TRBV7-9 and TRBJ2-7; TRBD1 matches 12 bases. V trimming: 6 bases; J trimming: 2 bases; junction bases outside the gene matches: 14. CDR1 is SEHNR and CDR2 is FQNEAQ in the germline V gene (reference sequence). The CDR3 has 18 amino acids.

The chain uses TRBV5-1 and TRBJ2-3; 9 bases fit TRBD1. Germline CDR1 and CDR2: SGHRS and YFSETQ. J gave up 5 bases and V 4 bases, and 5 bases lay outside the gene matches. The CDR3 is 14 amino acids. CDR3: CASSLGQGIDTQYF. CDR3 DNA sequence: TGCGCCAGCAGCCTGGGACAGGGCATAGATACGCAGTATTTT.

The count of this clone is one. The chain uses TRBV5-6 and TRBJ1-2, with D uncertain. Trimming removed 0 bases from V and 0 bases from J, with 18 bases in between. Germline V gives CDR1 SGHDT, CDR2 YYEEEE. CDR3 length: 18 residues. The CDR3 DNA follows: TGTGCCAGCAGCTTGGCCAACGGACCCGGAAGTCCTAACTATGGCTACACCTTC. Translated, it gives CASSLANGPGSPNYGYTF.

The CDR3 sequence is CASSLDHRLAFPGSSYEQYF. The CDR3 bases are TGTGCCAGCAGCTTAGATCACCGGCTAGCTTTCCCCGGGAGCTCCTACGAGCAGTACTTC. V usage is TRBV11-2 and J usage is TRBJ2-7, with a tentative D call TRBD2 (6 bases). The CDR3 consists of 20 residues. The germline CDR1 and CDR2 sequences are SGHAT and FQNNGV. V dropped 0 bases and J dropped 0 bases, with 24 bases sitting between them.

This chain connects TRBV29-1 to TRBJ1-5; D unclear. Germline CDR1 SQVTM, CDR2 ANQGSEA. The CDR3 is made up of 12 amino acids. The V gene lost 4 bases and the J gene lost 5 bases, with 9 bases spanning the gap. The DNA for the CDR3 is TGCAGCGTTGTAACGGAGGATCAGCCCCAGCATTTT. Its protein is CSVVTEDQPQHF.

CDR3 region: CASSPDRELTDTQYF. The CDR3 nucleotides are TGTGCCAGCAGCCCGGACAGGGAACTCACAGATACGCAGTATTTT. The V gene is TRBV7-9, the J gene TRBJ2-3; 8 positions match TRBD1. The V and J ends lost 5 bases and 2 bases, in that order; junction bases with no gene match: 6. CDR1 SEHNR and CDR2 FQNEAQ come from the germline V gene (reference sequence). This CDR3 has 15 amino acids.

The J gene is TRBJ2-1, the V gene TRBV2; D unclear. Germline CDR1 reads SNHLY; CDR2 reads FYNNEI. V was cut by 1 base and J by 6 bases, with 7 bases left in between. This CDR3 is 13 amino acids long. Here the CDR3 reads CASSEVTFNEQFF. DNA of the CDR3: TGTGCCAGCAGTGAAGTCACATTCAATGAGCAGTTCTTC.

The gene calls are TRBV27 and TRBJ2-7, with TRBD1 identical over 9 bases. The V gene end was trimmed by 5 bases and the J gene end by 5 bases; junction bases not matched to a gene: 13. The CDR3 consists of 16 residues. From germline, CDR1 is MNHEY and CDR2 SMNVEV (reference sequence). The CDR3 DNA reads TGTGCCAGCAGTCCTTTGACGGACAGGGGAACGAACGAGCAGTACTTC. Translated: CASSPLTDRGTNEQYF.

This clone was detected once. This chain joins TRBV18 and TRBJ2-5; D possibly corresponds to TRBD1 (5 bases). Germline CDR1 reads KGHSH; CDR2 reads LQKENI. The V and J ends lost 4 bases and 2 bases respectively, with 17 bases between them. The CDR3 covers 16 residues. CDR3 in DNA: TGTGCCAGCTCACGGCTTAAGTGGACACTACAAGAGACCCAGTACTTC. Protein: CASSRLKWTLQETQYF.

The chain employs TRBV28 and TRBJ2-5; 8 bases are shared with TRBD2. The ends lost 10 bases at V and 5 bases at J; junction bases unmatched: 24. The CDR3 is made up of 18 amino acids. Germline V lookup: CDR1 MDHEN, CDR2 SYDVKM. The CDR3 region has the DNA TGTGCCACCCGCCCGGTTTGGAGTCACGGGAGGGTCGGGGAGACCCAGTACTTC. Translation gives CATRPVWSHGRVGETQYF. Drawing the rest from reference TRBV28 and TRBJ2-5, the complete variable domain is DVKVTQSSRYLVKRTGEKVFLECVQDMDHENMFWYRQDPGLGLRLIYFSYDVKMKEKGDIPEGYSVSREKKERFSLILESASTNQTSMYLCATRPVWSHGRVGETQYFGPGTRLLVL.

CDR3 sequence reads: CASSSRRQTSGNEQFF. DNA of the CDR3: TGTGCCAGCAGTTCGAGACGGCAAACCTCAGGCAATGAGCAGTTCTTC. V and J are TRBV28 and TRBJ2-1; no definite D call. This CDR3 comprises 16 residues. V lost 4 bases to trimming and J lost 6 bases, with 19 bases between them. Germline lookup yields CDR1 MDHEN and CDR2 SYDVKM.

This rearrangement joins TRBV6-4 to TRBJ2-1; 8 bases map to TRBD2. CDR3 length equals 16 residues. Germline V CDR1 and CDR2: MRHNA, SNTAGT. V was clipped by 5 bases and J by 3 bases; unmatched bases: 9. CDR3 nucleotides: TGTGCCAGCAGTCCCTTGGGAGCGGGAGACTACAATGAGCAGTTCTTC. It is translated as CASSPLGAGDYNEQFF.

To note about this clone: A much larger clone lies a single base off, so this may be a read error. The V call is TRBV7-2, the J call TRBJ2-1; no definite D call. CDR3 size: 11 residues. The germline V and J ends were trimmed by 0 bases and 10 bases, with 4 bases remaining between them. The germline V gene encodes CDR1 SGHTA and CDR2 FQGNSA. DNA for the CDR3: TGTGCCAGCAGCTTAGCGGGGGAGCAGTTCTTC. Protein sequence: CASSLAGEQFF.

The CDR3 protein is CASSYQGGEQFF. CDR3 nucleotide sequence: TGTGCCAGCAGTTACCAGGGGGGTGAGCAGTTCTTC. The chain couples TRBV6-6 to TRBJ2-1; possible D gene TRBD1, 7 bases. Trimming took off 2 bases at V and 9 bases at J, with 8 bases between the two ends. The CDR3 is made up of 12 amino acids. CDR1 MNHNY and CDR2 SVGAGI come from the germline V gene (reference sequence).

The gene calls are TRBV27 and TRBJ2-1; the D gene could be TRBD1 or TRBD2 (6 bases each). Germline-derived CDR1 and CDR2 are MNHEY and SMNVEV (reference sequence). The CDR3 runs to 16 residues. Deletions cut 2 bases from V and 7 bases from J, with 18 bases between. CDR3 loop: CASSLVPIRGVNEQFF. The CDR3 nucleotides read TGTGCCAGCAGTTTAGTACCCATTAGGGGGGTGAATGAGCAGTTCTTC.

The V call is TRBV4-1, the J call TRBJ2-7, with a tentative D call TRBD1 (5 bases). Germline V gene sequence: CDR1 MGHRA, CDR2 YSYEKL. The CDR3 sequence is 12 residues long. With 2 bases removed from V and 7 bases from J, the gap between germline ends came to 9 bases. The CDR3 protein is CASSQSGLEQYF. CDR3 DNA: TGCGCCAGCAGCCAATCAGGGCTAGAGCAGTACTTC.

The gene calls are TRBV12-5 and TRBJ2-1; 10 positions match TRBD2. CDR1 LGHNT and CDR2 FRNRAP come from the germline V gene. V gave up 2 bases and J gave up 5 bases; unmatched junction bases: 6. The CDR3 has 16 amino acids. CDR3 nucleotides: TGTGCTAGTGGTTTGTCCGGACTAGCGGTCAACAATGAGCAGTTCTTC. The encoded protein is CASGLSGLAVNNEQFF.

This clone came up a few times. Within the sample, other DNA sequences also encode this same CDR3. The chain recombines TRBV7-9 with TRBJ1-5; a possible D gene is TRBD1 (5 bases). The CDR3 runs 12 residues. CDR1 and CDR2 (germline): SEHNR, FQNEAQ (reference sequence). The V end was cut by 5 bases, the J end by 6 bases, with 8 bases between. The CDR3 nucleotides are TGTGCCAGCAGCCTGGGGGGTCAGCCCCAGCATTTT. Protein sequence: CASSLGGQPQHF.

The CDR3 DNA sequence: TGTGCCAGCAGCACGACAGGGGGCTCTTACGAGCAGTACTTC. Translating gives CASSTTGGSYEQYF. This chain connects TRBV7-9 to TRBJ2-7; 10 bases match TRBD1. J lost 4 bases, V lost 5 bases, and 5 bases had no gene match. Germline loops: CDR1 SEHNR, CDR2 FQNEAQ (reference sequence). CDR3 length: 14 residues.

The genes are TRBV7-9 and TRBJ1-2, with D possibly matching TRBD1 (6 bases). V lost 4 bases and J 2 bases, leaving 20 bases between the germline ends. Germline values: CDR1 SEHNR, CDR2 FQNEAQ (reference sequence). This CDR3 has 17 amino acids. The CDR3 sequence is CASSSSPRGDKNYGYTF. In DNA, the CDR3 is TGTGCCAGCAGCTCCTCGCCCCGGGGGGACAAGAACTATGGCTACACCTTC.

The rearrangement links TRBV5-8 to TRBJ2-3; no definite D call. Trimming took 3 bases from V and 10 from J, leaving 6 bases between them. This CDR3 region has 10 residues. Germline V gives CDR1 SGHTS, CDR2 YDEGEE. CDR3: CASSWRPQYF. The CDR3 DNA reads as TGTGCCAGCAGCTGGCGGCCGCAGTATTTT.

V gene TRBV7-8 combines with J gene TRBJ2-7; D possibly corresponds to TRBD2 (6 bases). V gave up 2 bases and J gave up 4 bases, with 18 bases separating them. Germline lookup yields CDR1 SGHVS and CDR2 FQNEAQ. The CDR3 has 16 residues. This CDR3 reads CASSLWLGGARYEQYF. CDR3 DNA: TGTGCCAGCAGCTTATGGCTGGGCGGGGCTAGATACGAGCAGTACTTC. Filled out from reference TRBV7-8 and TRBJ2-7, the complete variable domain reads GAGVSQSPRYKVAKRGQDVALRCDPISGHVSLFWYQQALGQGPEFLTYFQNEAQLDKSGLPSDRFFAERPEGSVSTLKIQRTQQEDSAVYLCASSLWLGGARYEQYFGPGTRLTVT.

The chain uses TRBV10-3 and TRBJ1-1, with D possibly TRBD1 on 5 matching bases. Trimming removed 2 bases at V and 0 bases at J, with 10 bases between. CDR1 is ENHRY, CDR2 SYGVKD, per germline. This CDR3 spans 15 amino acids. The CDR3 nucleotides read TGTGCCATCAGTGAGGTACCGACAGTGAACACTGAAGCTTTCTTT. Amino acid sequence: CAISEVPTVNTEAFF.